What follows describes a single TCR beta chain. Its antigen is as yet unknown. The assay was immunoSEQ multiplex PCR, and TCRdb's table has in-frame clones only and misses some. In the table there are 50,000 to 75,000 clones, approximately 92% of which are singletons. The sample originates from a study of OX40 agonist ivuxolimab in advanced cancers. Study details: Treatment of patients was with ivuxolimab, an agonistic anti-OX40 (CD134) antibody. Study-level findings and limits: With doses of 0.1 to 3.0 mg/kg, CD4+ and CD8+ blood T cells had undergone clonal expansion by week 6.

This CDR3 is 15 amino acids long. The germline V gene encodes CDR1 MNHEY and CDR2 SVGAGI. V was clipped by 2 bases and J by 7 bases, with 14 bases between them. Peripheral blood came from all dose cohorts at three timepoints. The specimen was CD4+ or CD8+ T cells sorted from blood, collected in a trial of the OX40 agonist ivuxolimab. The chain employs TRBV6-5 and TRBJ2-2, with D perhaps being TRBD1 or TRBD2 (5 bases each). The sequence was collected from an adult with an advanced solid tumor such as melanoma, head and neck, liver or kidney cancer. CDR3 in amino acids: CASSYGGVRSGELFF. CDR3 coding DNA: TGTGCCAGCAGTTACGGGGGAGTAAGAAGCGGGGAGCTGTTTTTT.